This TCR beta chain appears in the sequencing data of a study of blood T cell repertoires in COVID-19. Looking at the study overall: Acute and convalescent COVID-19 samples came from the United States, Italy and Spain.

As to this clone: The germline gene is not matched at one end of the junction; a read error may be the cause.

Libraries were prepared by immunoSEQ multiplex PCR; TCRdb keeps only in-frame clonotypes and omits some of them. The sample includes tens of thousands of clones, 70% to 90% of them seen just once. CDR1 and CDR2 from the germline V gene are SSHAT and FNYEAQ (reference sequence). The CDR3 loop spans 15 amino acids. The sequencing input was peripheral blood. The chain joins TRBV7-7 to TRBJ2-3, with TRBD1 matching over 8 bases. The sequence came from a human donor in a cohort sampled during active COVID-19. The CDR3 DNA reads TGTGCTAGCAGCCCCCTTGGACAGGGAACAGATACGCAGTATTTT. This encodes CASSPLGQGTDTQYF.